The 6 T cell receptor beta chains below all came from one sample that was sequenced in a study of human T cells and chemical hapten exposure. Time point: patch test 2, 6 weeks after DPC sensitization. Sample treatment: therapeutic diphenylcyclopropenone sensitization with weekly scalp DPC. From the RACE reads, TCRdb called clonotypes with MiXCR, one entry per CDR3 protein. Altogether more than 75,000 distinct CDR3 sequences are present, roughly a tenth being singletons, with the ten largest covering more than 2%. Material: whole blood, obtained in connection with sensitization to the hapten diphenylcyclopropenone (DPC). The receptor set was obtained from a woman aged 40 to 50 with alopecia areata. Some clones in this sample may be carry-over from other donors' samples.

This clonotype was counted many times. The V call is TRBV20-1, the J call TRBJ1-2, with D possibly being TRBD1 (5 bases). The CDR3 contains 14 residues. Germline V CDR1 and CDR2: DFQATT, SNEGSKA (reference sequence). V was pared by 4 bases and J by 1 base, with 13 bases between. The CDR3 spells CSATKGTINYGYTF. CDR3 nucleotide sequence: TGCAGTGCTACGAAAGGGACTATTAACTATGGCTACACCTTC.

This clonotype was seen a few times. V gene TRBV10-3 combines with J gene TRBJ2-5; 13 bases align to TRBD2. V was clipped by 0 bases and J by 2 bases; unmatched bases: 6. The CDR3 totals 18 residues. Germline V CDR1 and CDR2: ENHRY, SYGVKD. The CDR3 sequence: CAISESPPGLAGQETQYF. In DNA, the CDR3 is TGTGCCATCAGTGAGTCACCCCCGGGACTAGCGGGGCAAGAGACCCAGTACTTC.

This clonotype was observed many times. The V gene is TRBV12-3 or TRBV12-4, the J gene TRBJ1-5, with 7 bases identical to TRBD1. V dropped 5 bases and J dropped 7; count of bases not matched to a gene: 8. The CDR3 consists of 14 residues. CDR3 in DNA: TGTGCCAGCAGTGTCCAGGGGGAAGGGCAGCCCCAGCATTTT. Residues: CASSVQGEGQPQHF.

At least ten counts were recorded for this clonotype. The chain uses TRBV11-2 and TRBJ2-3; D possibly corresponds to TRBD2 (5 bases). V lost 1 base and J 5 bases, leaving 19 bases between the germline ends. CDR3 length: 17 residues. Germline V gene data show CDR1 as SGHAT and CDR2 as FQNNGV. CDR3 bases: TGTGCCAGCAGCTTAGCCCGAGGCGGGCGGGTGCTAGATACGCAGTATTTT. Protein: CASSLARGGRVLDTQYF.

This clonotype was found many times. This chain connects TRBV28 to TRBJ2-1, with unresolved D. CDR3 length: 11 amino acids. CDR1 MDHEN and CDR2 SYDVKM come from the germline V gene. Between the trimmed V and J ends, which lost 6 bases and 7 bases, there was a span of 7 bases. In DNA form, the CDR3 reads TGTGCCAGCAGCCTCGTTAATGAGCAGTTCTTC. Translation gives CASSLVNEQFF.

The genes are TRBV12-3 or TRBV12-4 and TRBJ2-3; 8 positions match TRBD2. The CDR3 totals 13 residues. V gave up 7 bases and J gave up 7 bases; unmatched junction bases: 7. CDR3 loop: CASTSGLANTQYF. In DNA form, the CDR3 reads TGTGCCAGCACTTCCGGACTAGCAAATACGCAGTATTTT.